These T cell receptor beta chains were read from a single sample in a study of OX40 agonist ivuxolimab in advanced cancers. TCRdb's table, derived via immunoSEQ multiplex PCR, lists solely in-frame clones and lacks some. The sample includes almost 50,000 clones, approximately 80% of them seen just once. Sequencing used CD4+ or CD8+ T cells sorted from blood, obtained in a trial of the OX40 agonist ivuxolimab. These receptors came from an adult with an advanced solid tumor such as melanoma, head and neck, liver or kidney cancer. Each CDR3 is given with its conserved first and last residue.

V: TRBV19; CDR3: CASSSYNQPQHF
V: TRBV28; CDR3: CASHPDSQETQYF
V: TRBV5-4; CDR3: CASSLSLRGMMNTEAFF
V: TRBV6-5; CDR3: CASSPGHHGYTF
V: TRBV29-1; CDR3: CSVEGHLVSYNEQFF
V: TRBV27; CDR3: CASSPGVNTEAFF
V: TRBV11-2; CDR3: CASSLGAGGPEQFF
V: TRBV28; CDR3: CASSLTGGRAGELFF
V: TRBV7-8; CDR3: CASSLTEGTDGYTF
V: TRBV7-8; CDR3: CASSLIGVSYNEQFF
V: TRBV19; CDR3: CASSIWLNEKLFF
V: TRBV7-9; CDR3: CASSLSYNEQFF
V: TRBV4-1; CDR3: CASSQDSARGWPGELFF
V: TRBV7-6; CDR3: CASSLSTGTGPTDTQYF
V: TRBV4-2; CDR3: CASSQPREEQYF
V: TRBV19; CDR3: CASSIDRAGAHNEQFF
V: TRBV15; CDR3: CATRQGNTGELFF
V: TRBV2; CDR3: CASSESITYEQYF
V: TRBV5-5; CDR3: CASSWGQRYTDTQYF
V: TRBV27; CDR3: CASSLVTQGGTGELFF
V: TRBV11-3; CDR3: CASSLDPGTTEAFF
V: TRBV28; CDR3: CASSSTASGKGDTQYF
V: TRBV27; CDR3: CASSTTWGSEAFF
V: TRBV7-2; CDR3: CASSLALGLTEAFF
V: TRBV27; CDR3: CASSLGGNEQFF